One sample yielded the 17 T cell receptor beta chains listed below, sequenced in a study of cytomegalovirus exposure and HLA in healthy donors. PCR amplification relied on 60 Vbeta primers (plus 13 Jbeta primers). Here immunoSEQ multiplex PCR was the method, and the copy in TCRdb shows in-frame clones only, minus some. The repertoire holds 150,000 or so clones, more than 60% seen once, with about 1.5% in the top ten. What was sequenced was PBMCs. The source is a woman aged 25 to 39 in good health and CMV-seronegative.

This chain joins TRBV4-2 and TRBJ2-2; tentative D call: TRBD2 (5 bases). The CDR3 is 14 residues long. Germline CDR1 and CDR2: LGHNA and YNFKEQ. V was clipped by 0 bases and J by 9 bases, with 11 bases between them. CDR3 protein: CASSQDGRERELFF. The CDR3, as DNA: TGTGCCAGCAGCCAAGACGGTAGGGAGAGGGAGCTGTTTTTT.

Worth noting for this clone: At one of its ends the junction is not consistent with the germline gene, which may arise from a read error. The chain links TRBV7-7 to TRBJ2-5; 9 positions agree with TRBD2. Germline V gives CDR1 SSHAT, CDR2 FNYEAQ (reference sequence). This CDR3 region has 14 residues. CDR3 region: CASSSEAGGETQYF. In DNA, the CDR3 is TGTGCTAGCAGCTCGGAGGCGGGGGGGGAGACCCAGTACTTC. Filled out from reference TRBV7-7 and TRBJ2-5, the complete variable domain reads GAGVSQSPRYKVTKRGQDVTLRCDPISSHATLYWYQQALGQGPEFLTYFNYEAQPDKSGLPSDRFSAERPEGSISTLTIQRTEQRDSAMYRCASSSEAGGETQYFGPGTRLLVL.

CDR3 in DNA: TGTGCCACCAGCAGACCGGGACAGGGAGGCGGCTACACCTTC. This translates into CATSRPGQGGGYTF. The rearrangement links TRBV15 to TRBJ1-2; TRBD1 aligns across 9 bases. Germline loops: CDR1 LNHNV, CDR2 YYDKDF (reference sequence). The V gene end was trimmed by 2 bases and the J gene end by 8 bases; junction bases not matched to a gene: 6. The CDR3 is made up of 14 amino acids.

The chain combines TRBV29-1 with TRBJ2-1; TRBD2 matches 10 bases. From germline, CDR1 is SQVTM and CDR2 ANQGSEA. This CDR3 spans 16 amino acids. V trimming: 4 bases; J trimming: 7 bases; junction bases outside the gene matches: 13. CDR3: CSVARTGASGGNEQFF. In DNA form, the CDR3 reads TGCAGCGTTGCTCGGACCGGGGCTAGCGGGGGAAATGAGCAGTTCTTC.

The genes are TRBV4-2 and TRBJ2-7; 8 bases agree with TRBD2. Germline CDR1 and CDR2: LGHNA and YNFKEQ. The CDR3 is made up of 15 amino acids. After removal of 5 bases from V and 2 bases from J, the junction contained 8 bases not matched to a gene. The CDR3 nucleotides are TGTGCCAGCAGCGGCCGTGAGCGGGGGACCTACGAGCAGTACTTC. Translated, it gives CASSGRERGTYEQYF.

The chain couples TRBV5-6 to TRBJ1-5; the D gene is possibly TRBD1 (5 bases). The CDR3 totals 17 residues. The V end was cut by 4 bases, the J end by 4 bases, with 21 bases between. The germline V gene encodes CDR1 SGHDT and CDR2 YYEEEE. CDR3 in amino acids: CASSLYRRETENQPQHF. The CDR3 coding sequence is TGTGCCAGCAGCCTTTACCGCCGGGAGACAGAGAATCAGCCCCAGCATTTT.

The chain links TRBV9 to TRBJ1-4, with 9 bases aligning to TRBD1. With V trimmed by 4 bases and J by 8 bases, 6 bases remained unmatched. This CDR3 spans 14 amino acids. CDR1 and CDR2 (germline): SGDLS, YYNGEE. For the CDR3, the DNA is TGTGCCAGCAGCCCACGGGACAGGGACGAAAAACTGTTTTTT. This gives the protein CASSPRDRDEKLFF.

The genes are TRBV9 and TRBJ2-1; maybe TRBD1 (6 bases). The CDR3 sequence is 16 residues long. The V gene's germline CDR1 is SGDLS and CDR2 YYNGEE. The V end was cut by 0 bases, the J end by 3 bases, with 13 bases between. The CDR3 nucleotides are TGTGCCAGCAGCGTAGTCCCGGGACAAAGCTACAATGAGCAGTTCTTC. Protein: CASSVVPGQSYNEQFF.

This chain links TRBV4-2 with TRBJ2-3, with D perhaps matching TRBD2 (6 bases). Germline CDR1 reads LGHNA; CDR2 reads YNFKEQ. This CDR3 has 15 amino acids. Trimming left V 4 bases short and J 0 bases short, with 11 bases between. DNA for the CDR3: TGTGCCAGCAGCCCTCCGGGACTCAGCACAGATACGCAGTATTTT. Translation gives CASSPPGLSTDTQYF.

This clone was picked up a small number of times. DNA of the CDR3: TGTGCCAGCAGCCCAGACAGGTTCAATGAGCAGTTCTTC. This encodes CASSPDRFNEQFF. The V gene is TRBV7-9, the J gene TRBJ2-1; weak D call: TRBD1 (6 bases). CDR1 and CDR2 from the germline V gene are SEHNR and FQNEAQ (reference sequence). V was shortened by 5 bases and J by 6 bases, with 11 bases between the two germline ends. The CDR3 has 13 amino acids.

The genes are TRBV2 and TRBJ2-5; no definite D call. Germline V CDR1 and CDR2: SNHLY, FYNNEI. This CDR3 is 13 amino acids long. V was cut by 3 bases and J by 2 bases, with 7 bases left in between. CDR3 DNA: TGTGCCAGCAGTGAGGCAGGACAAGAGACCCAGTACTTC. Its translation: CASSEAGQETQYF.

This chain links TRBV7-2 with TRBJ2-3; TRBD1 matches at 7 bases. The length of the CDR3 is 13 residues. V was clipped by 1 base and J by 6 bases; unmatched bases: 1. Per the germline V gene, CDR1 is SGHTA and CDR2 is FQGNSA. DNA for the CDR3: TGTGCCAGCAGCTTAGGACAGGGCGATACGCAGTATTTT. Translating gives CASSLGQGDTQYF.

This chain's CDR3 is CASNSGGDGNYGYTF. The CDR3 DNA reads as TGCGCCAGTAACTCGGGGGGCGACGGGAACTATGGCTACACCTTC. V and J are TRBV5-1 and TRBJ1-2; tentative D call: TRBD1 (6 bases). The CDR3 is made up of 15 amino acids. The V and J ends lost 8 bases and 2 bases respectively, with 19 bases between them. Per the germline V gene, CDR1 is SGHRS and CDR2 is YFSETQ. Looking up the rest from reference TRBV5-1 and TRBJ1-2 gives the full variable domain: KAGVTQTPRYLIKTRGQQVTLSCSPISGHRSVSWYQQTPGQGLQFLFEYFSETQRNKGNFPGRFSGRQFSNSRSEMNVSTLELGDSALYLCASNSGGDGNYGYTFGSGTRLTVV.

CDR3: CASSLTGGPNYGYTF. The CDR3 DNA sequence: TGTGCCAGCAGCTTGACAGGGGGTCCTAACTATGGCTACACCTTC. This chain links TRBV28 with TRBJ1-2; 9 bases are shared with TRBD1. The CDR3 consists of 15 residues. CDR1 MDHEN and CDR2 SYDVKM come from the germline V gene. V lost 6 bases and J lost 0; bases outside the gene matches: 5.

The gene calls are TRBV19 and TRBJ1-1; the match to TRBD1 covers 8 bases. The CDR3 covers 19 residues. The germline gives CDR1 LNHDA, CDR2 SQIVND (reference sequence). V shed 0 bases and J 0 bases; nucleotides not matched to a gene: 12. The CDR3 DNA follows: TGTGCCAGTAGTATAGATCACGGACAGGGCCTGGATTTGAACACTGAAGCTTTCTTT. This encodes CASSIDHGQGLDLNTEAFF.

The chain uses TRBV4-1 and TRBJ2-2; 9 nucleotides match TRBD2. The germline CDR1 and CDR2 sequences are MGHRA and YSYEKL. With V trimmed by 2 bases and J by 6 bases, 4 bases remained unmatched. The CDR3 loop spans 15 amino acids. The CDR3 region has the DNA TGCGCCAGCAGCCAAAGCGGGGGGCTCGCCGGGGAGCTGTTTTTT. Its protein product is CASSQSGGLAGELFF.

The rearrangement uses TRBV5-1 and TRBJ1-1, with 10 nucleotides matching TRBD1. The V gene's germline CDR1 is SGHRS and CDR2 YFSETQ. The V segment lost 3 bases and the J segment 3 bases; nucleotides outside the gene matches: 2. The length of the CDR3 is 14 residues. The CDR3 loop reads CASSSGTGDTEAFF. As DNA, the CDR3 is TGCGCCAGCAGCTCCGGGACAGGGGACACTGAAGCTTTCTTT.